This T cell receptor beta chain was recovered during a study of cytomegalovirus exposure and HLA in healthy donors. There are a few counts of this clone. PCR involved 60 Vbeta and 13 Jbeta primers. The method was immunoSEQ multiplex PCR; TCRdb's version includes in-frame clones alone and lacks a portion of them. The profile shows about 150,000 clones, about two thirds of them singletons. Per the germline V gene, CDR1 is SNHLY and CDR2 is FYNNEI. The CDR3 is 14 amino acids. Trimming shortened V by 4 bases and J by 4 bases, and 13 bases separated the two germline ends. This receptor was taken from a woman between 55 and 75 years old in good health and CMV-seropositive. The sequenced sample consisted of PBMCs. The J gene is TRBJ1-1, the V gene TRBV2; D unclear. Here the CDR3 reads CASSVRHPGTEAFF. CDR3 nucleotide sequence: TGTGCCAGCAGTGTCAGACACCCCGGCACTGAAGCTTTCTTT.